The clone carrying this T cell receptor (beta chain) was recorded only once. The germline V gene encodes CDR1 LNHDA and CDR2 SQIVND (reference sequence). The CDR3 extends over 14 amino acids. V was trimmed by 5 bases and J by 1 base, leaving 9 bases between them. The data were obtained in a study of shared clonotypes between healthy human individuals. Sorted-subset replicate PCRs used about 0.2 ug of genomic DNA. This amount corresponded to 30,000 to 35,000 T cell genomes. TCRdb's copy holds only in-frame clones and misses some; the assay was immunoSEQ multiplex PCR. Here the sample spans hundreds of thousands of clones, 90% to 96% being singletons.

Sequencing input: naive CD4+ T cells sorted from blood. The subset: CD45RA+ positively selected. The rearrangement uses TRBV19 and TRBJ1-5; D call uncertain. The sequence came from a woman in her twenties or thirties in good health. Here the CDR3 reads CASSLRLSNQPQHF. CDR3 DNA: TGTGCCAGTAGTCTCAGACTGAGCAATCAGCCCCAGCATTTT.